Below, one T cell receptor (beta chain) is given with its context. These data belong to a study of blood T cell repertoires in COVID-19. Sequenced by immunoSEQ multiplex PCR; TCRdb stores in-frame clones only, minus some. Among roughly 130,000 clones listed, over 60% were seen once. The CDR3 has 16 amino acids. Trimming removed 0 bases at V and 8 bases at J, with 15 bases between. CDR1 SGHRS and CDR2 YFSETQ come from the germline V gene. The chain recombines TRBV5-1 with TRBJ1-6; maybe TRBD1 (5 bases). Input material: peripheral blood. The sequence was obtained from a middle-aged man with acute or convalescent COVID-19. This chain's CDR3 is CASSLAVGRKDSPLHF. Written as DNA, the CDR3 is TGCGCCAGCAGCTTGGCCGTGGGGCGTAAGGATTCACCCCTCCACTTT.